These T cell receptor beta chains were read from a single sample in a study of T cell responses to AZD1222 COVID-19 vaccine. Some clones are missing from TCRdb's copy, which holds only in-frame ones; the method was immunoSEQ multiplex PCR. This table has 150,000 to 200,000 clones, approximately 90% appearing once. Sequenced here: peripheral blood, sampled on day 0 of AZD1222 vaccination. The receptors come from an adult in good health. Both conserved end residues are trimmed from each CDR3. Each record gives: V gene, CDR3 protein.

TRBV2 TSLGNYGYT
TRBV6-2/TRBV6-3 ASSFIPDRGVGNEQF
TRBV14 ASSQVGGLAVNKY
TRBV27 ASSPTRLQETQY
TRBV2 ASSGGQLYEQY
TRBV24-1 ATSDLGEVAGASTDTQY
TRBV5-1 ASSSAGGQGDTQY
TRBV6-5 ASSRDLNSNQPQH
TRBV27 ASRSQGGGSQPQH
TRBV4-2 ASRPQGSTNYGYT
TRBV19 ASNPTGGRWVNTEAF
TRBV6-1 ASSELGGDNYGYT
TRBV28 ASSLETSGGYSYEQY
TRBV6-5 ASSSRGTDNEQF
TRBV3-1/TRBV3-2 ASSPHAGGSYNEQF
TRBV18 ASSRQGENYGYT
TRBV27 ASRIQGVVVNSPLH
TRBV19 ASNEGLATNEKLF
TRBV27 ASSLSAPGLAGGPSTDTQY
TRBV7-2 ASSPRGGGPYEQY
TRBV5-1 ASRPLERGPYTDTQY
TRBV7-8 ASSLVGDSGANVLT
TRBV6-5 ASSYSIGVEQY